A single sample gave rise to the 16 T cell receptor beta chains below, sequenced in a study. Tregs were sorted as CD4+CD25+CD127-/low cells. TCRdb fed the 5' RACE reads into MiXCR, producing one record per CDR3 protein. Of tens of thousands of distinct CDR3 sequences in the sample, 26% were seen once. Sequenced sample: tumor-infiltrating Tregs sorted from the breast tumor. These TCRs come from a female donor with breast cancer.

This clonotype has only a few counts. The V gene is TRBV7-2, the J gene TRBJ2-1, with D perhaps TRBD1 (6 bases). The CDR3 consists of 18 residues. Looked up from germline, CDR1 is SGHTA and CDR2 is FQGNSA. V was clipped by 1 base and J by 12 bases, with 28 bases between them. The CDR3 protein is CASSLGTPGQIGDGGQFF. The CDR3 DNA sequence: TGTGCCAGCAGCTTAGGGACCCCGGGACAAATCGGCGATGGGGGGCAGTTCTTC. The full variable domain, completed using reference TRBV7-2 and TRBJ2-1, is GAGVSQSPSNKVTEKGKDVELRCDPISGHTALYWYRQSLGQGLEFLIYFQGNSAPDKSGLPSDRFSAERTGGSVSTLTIQRTQQEDSAVYLCASSLGTPGQIGDGGQFFGPGTRLTVL.

The J gene is TRBJ2-1, the V gene TRBV5-1, with 8 bases lining up with TRBD1. The CDR3 contains 15 residues. Germline V CDR1 and CDR2: SGHRS, YFSETQ. J gave up 6 bases and V 4 bases, and 9 bases lay outside the gene matches. CDR3 sequence: CASSQGQGLSNEQFF. The CDR3 DNA is TGCGCCAGCAGCCAAGGACAGGGTCTAAGCAATGAGCAGTTCTTC. Filled out from reference TRBV5-1 and TRBJ2-1, the complete variable domain reads KAGVTQTPRYLIKTRGQQVTLSCSPISGHRSVSWYQQTPGQGLQFLFEYFSETQRNKGNFPGRFSGRQFSNSRSEMNVSTLELGDSALYLCASSQGQGLSNEQFFGPGTRLTVL.

This clonotype was counted only a few times. The rearrangement links TRBV4-1 to TRBJ1-5, with D possibly TRBD1 on 5 matching bases. CDR1 is MGHRA, CDR2 YSYEKL, per germline. The V end lost 9 bases, the J end lost 3 bases, and 18 bases lay between the germline ends. The CDR3 sequence is 15 residues long. CDR3 sequence: CASRSQVDNNQPQHF. CDR3 in DNA: TGCGCCAGTCGATCACAGGTTGACAACAATCAGCCCCAGCATTTT.

This chain connects TRBV7-3 to TRBJ2-2; 7 nucleotides align to TRBD2. Germline V CDR1 and CDR2: SGHTA, FQGTGA. The CDR3 spans 16 residues. Trimming cost V 10 bases and J 0 bases; bases outside gene matches: 11. The CDR3 DNA reads as TGTGCCACCCGTGGGGGGGGGACGGCGAACACCGGGGAGCTGTTTTTT. It encodes CATRGGGTANTGELFF.

This clonotype was counted many times. The chain uses TRBV10-3 and TRBJ2-5; D gene unclear. The germline V gene has CDR1 ENHRY and CDR2 SYGVKD. The CDR3 has 15 amino acids. V was trimmed by 3 bases and J by 6 bases, leaving 17 bases between them. CDR3 amino acids: CAISDVNGRSKTQYF. CDR3 DNA sequence: TGTGCCATCAGTGACGTAAACGGCCGGTCGAAGACCCAGTACTTC.

This rearrangement joins TRBV2 to TRBJ1-5; D unclear. V was cut by 9 bases and J by 2 bases, with 11 bases left in between. CDR1 is SNHLY, CDR2 FYNNEI, per germline. The CDR3 is 13 amino acids. The CDR3 is CASSGIGNQPQHF. CDR3 coding DNA: TGTGCCAGTTCGGGGATAGGCAATCAGCCCCAGCATTTT. Using reference TRBV2 and TRBJ1-5 for the parts outside the CDR3, the full variable domain is EPEVTQTPSHQVTQMGQEVILRCVPISNHLYFYWYRQILGQKVEFLVSFYNNEISEKSEIFDDQFSVERPDGSNFTLKIRSTKLEDSAMYFCASSGIGNQPQHFGDGTRLSIL.

This clonotype was counted many times. The chain couples TRBV9 to TRBJ2-5; 12 nucleotides align to TRBD2. The V and J ends lost 0 bases and 2 bases, in that order; junction bases with no gene match: 5. CDR3 length equals 17 residues. Germline V gene sequence: CDR1 SGDLS, CDR2 YYNGEE. CDR3 sequence: CASSVAGLAGGQETQYF. CDR3 coding DNA: TGTGCCAGCAGCGTAGCTGGGCTAGCGGGGGGGCAAGAGACCCAGTACTTC.

On this clonotype itself: The CDR3 end shows no conserved phenylalanine or tryptophan, and so a read error is likely. J is TRBJ1-1 and V is TRBV20-1; D gene ambiguous. CDR1 is DFQATT, CDR2 SNEGSKA, per germline (reference sequence). This CDR3 is 12 amino acids long. DNA of the CDR3: TGCGCGGGGTACGGTTTGAACACTGAAGCTTTCTGT. Amino acids: CAGYGLNTEAFC.

Of note for this clonotype: The conserved closing phenylalanine or tryptophan is absent in this CDR3, likely reflecting a read error. This rearrangement joins TRBV12-3 or TRBV12-4 to TRBJ1-1; 10 bases are a match to TRBD1. The CDR3 extends over 13 amino acids. In nucleotides, the CDR3 is TGTGCCAGCATACGGACAGGGGGGACTGGAGCTTTCCTT. Translating it yields CASIRTGGTGAFL.

This rearrangement joins TRBV7-2 to TRBJ1-2; possibly TRBD1 for D (6 bases). Between the trimmed V and J ends, which lost 5 bases and 2 bases, there was a span of 9 bases. The CDR3 has 13 amino acids. Germline CDR1 and CDR2: SGHTA and FQGNSA. CDR3 sequence reads: CASSTGTNYGYTF. CDR3 nucleotide sequence: TGTGCCAGCAGCACCGGGACAAACTATGGCTACACCTTC.

This clonotype was detected only once. V and J are TRBV5-6 and TRBJ1-3, with a weak D call TRBD1 (5 bases). Germline V gene data show CDR1 as SGHDT and CDR2 as YYEEEE. V dropped 4 bases and J dropped 2 bases, with 13 bases sitting between them. The CDR3 is 15 residues long. The CDR3 reads CASSRFGTAGNTIYF. Written as DNA, the CDR3 is TGTGCCAGCAGCCGGTTCGGGACGGCTGGAAACACCATATATTTT.

On this clonotype: This may arise from a read error, as a much more abundant clone is one base away. J is TRBJ1-1 and V is TRBV5-1, with D possibly being TRBD1 (5 bases). Germline loops: CDR1 SGHRS, CDR2 YFSETQ. This CDR3 contains 14 residues. The chain's CDR3 is CTSSSQGPNTEAFF. For the CDR3, the DNA is TGCACCAGCAGCTCGCAGGGACCGAACACTGAAGCTTTCTTT.

The chain couples TRBV6-1 to TRBJ2-7; D call uncertain. The CDR3 is 12 residues long. V was pared by 2 bases and J by 5 bases, with 7 bases between. The germline CDR1 and CDR2 sequences are MNHNS and SASEGT. This chain's CDR3 is CASSEPPHEQYF. The CDR3, as DNA: TGTGCCAGCAGTGAACCCCCCCACGAGCAGTACTTC.

V gene TRBV18 combines with J gene TRBJ1-2, with D unclear. V was shortened by 3 bases and J by 7 bases, with 15 bases between the two germline ends. Per the germline V gene, CDR1 is KGHSH and CDR2 is LQKENI. This CDR3 contains 14 residues. The CDR3 loop is CASSPTTGFGGYTF. The DNA of the CDR3 is TGTGCCAGCTCACCTACGACGGGGTTTGGTGGCTACACCTTC.

The rearrangement joins TRBV28 to TRBJ2-7; D is unresolved. This CDR3 has 14 amino acids. Germline V gene data show CDR1 as MDHEN and CDR2 as SYDVKM. V dropped 5 bases and J dropped 1 base, with 12 bases sitting between them. Here the CDR3 reads CASSPSLGSYEQYF. For the CDR3, the DNA is TGTGCCAGCAGTCCGTCGCTCGGATCCTACGAGCAGTACTTC.

This clonotype turned up a few times. The chain joins TRBV18 to TRBJ1-2; possible D gene TRBD1, 5 bases. The germline V and J ends were trimmed by 3 bases and 2 bases, with 10 bases remaining between them. This CDR3 region has 14 residues. The germline CDR1 and CDR2 sequences are KGHSH and LQKENI. The CDR3 DNA reads as TGTGCCAGCTCACCTGGGACGGCAAACTATGGCTACACCTTC. Its translation is CASSPGTANYGYTF.